Here is one TCR beta chain with its context. Its antigen is not known. Looked up from germline, CDR1 is MDHEN and CDR2 is SYDVKM. The CDR3 is 14 amino acids. After removal of 5 bases from V and 3 bases from J, the junction contained 6 bases not matched to a gene. Clones were sequenced by immunoSEQ multiplex PCR, and TCRdb holds only the in-frame ones, with some missing. Of roughly 15,000 clones listed, under 85% are singletons. This entry is derived from a study of graft-versus-host responses after intestinal transplantation. Study background: Each transplant was multivisceral, liver-intestinal, or isolated intestinal. Among the recipients, all got anti-thymocyte globulin induction and then tacrolimus and steroids for about 3 years. Overall study results and limits: Analysis identified GvH clones in recipient marrow, with some appearing first in ileum or blood. Allograft clonal ratios (graft-versus-host to host-versus-graft) were high in patients who had graft-donor T cell macrochimerism.

Processed graft tissue released its intraepithelial and lamina propria lymphocytes. The rearrangement joins TRBV28 to TRBJ1-2; 7 bases match TRBD1. Sequencing used ileum tissue, obtained roughly 26 days after intestinal transplant. This clonotype was sampled from a human patient who received an intestinal transplant, so some T cells may come from the graft donor. The DNA of the CDR3 is TGTGCCAGCAGTCGGGGGACAGCTCACTATGGCTACACCTTC. It is translated as CASSRGTAHYGYTF.